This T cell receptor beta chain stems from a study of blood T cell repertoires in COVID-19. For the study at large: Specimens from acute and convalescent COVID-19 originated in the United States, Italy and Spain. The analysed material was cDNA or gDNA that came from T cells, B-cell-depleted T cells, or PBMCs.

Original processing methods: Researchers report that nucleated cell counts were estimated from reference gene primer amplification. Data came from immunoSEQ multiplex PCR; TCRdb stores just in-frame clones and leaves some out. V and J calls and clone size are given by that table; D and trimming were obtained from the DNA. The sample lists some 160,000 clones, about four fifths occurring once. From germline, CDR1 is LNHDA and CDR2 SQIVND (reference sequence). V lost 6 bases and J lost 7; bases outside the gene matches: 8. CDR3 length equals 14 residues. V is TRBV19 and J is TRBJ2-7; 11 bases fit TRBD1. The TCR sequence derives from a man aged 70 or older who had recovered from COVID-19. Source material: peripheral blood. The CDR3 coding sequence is TGTGCCAGTAGCCCTGGGACAGGGGGTTGGGAGCAGTACTTC. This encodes CASSPGTGGWEQYF.